This passage covers 28 T cell receptor beta chains from one sample sequenced in a study of T cell changes during pregnancy in multiple sclerosis. The protocol was immunoSEQ multiplex PCR, while the TCRdb copy is restricted to in-frame clones and leaves out a portion. The sample carries some 51,000 clones, 94% recorded once. The sequences come from CD4+ T cells from peripheral blood mononuclear cells, collected in the first trimester of pregnancy. Every receptor here comes from a female donor with multiple sclerosis, enrolled in a pregnancy study.

The chain combines TRBV9 with TRBJ1-1, with TRBD1 matching 7 bases. The ends lost 3 bases at V and 1 base at J; junction bases unmatched: 6. CDR1 is SGDLS, CDR2 YYNGEE, per germline. CDR3 size: 15 residues. The CDR3 is CASSDTDRANTEAFF. DNA for the CDR3: TGTGCCAGCAGCGACACCGACAGGGCGAACACTGAAGCTTTCTTT. The complete variable domain, with remaining parts taken from reference TRBV9 and TRBJ1-1, reads DSGVTQTPKHLITATGQRVTLRCSPRSGDLSVYWYQQSLDQGLQFLIQYYNGEERAKGNILERFSAQQFPDLHSELNLSSLELGDSALYFCASSDTDRANTEAFFGQGTRLTVV.

This chain uses TRBV9 with TRBJ1-6; D is uncertain. Germline assignment: CDR1 SGDLS and CDR2 YYNGEE. The CDR3 loop spans 13 amino acids. Deletions cut 4 bases from V and 8 bases from J, with 10 bases between. This CDR3 reads CASSLEVDSPLHF. The CDR3 DNA reads TGTGCCAGCAGCTTGGAGGTGGATTCACCCCTCCACTTT. Full variable domain (outside the CDR3, taken from reference TRBV9 and TRBJ1-6): DSGVTQTPKHLITATGQRVTLRCSPRSGDLSVYWYQQSLDQGLQFLIQYYNGEERAKGNILERFSAQQFPDLHSELNLSSLELGDSALYFCASSLEVDSPLHFGNGTRLTVT.

The gene calls are TRBV5-1 and TRBJ2-5; 7 positions match TRBD2. The V segment lost 4 bases and the J segment 7 bases; nucleotides outside the gene matches: 4. The CDR3 consists of 12 residues. Per the germline V gene, CDR1 is SGHRS and CDR2 is YFSETQ. CDR3 sequence reads: CASSKGLSTQYF. As DNA, the CDR3 is TGCGCCAGCAGCAAGGGACTATCGACCCAGTACTTC.

The rearrangement links TRBV6-1 to TRBJ1-1, with D perhaps TRBD1 (5 bases). Trimming took off 2 bases at V and 11 bases at J, with 12 bases between the two ends. This CDR3 has 12 residues. The germline CDR1 and CDR2 sequences are MNHNS and SASEGT. CDR3 in DNA: TGTGCCAGCAGTGAAAGCAGGGCTTGGGCTTTCTTT. This sequence encodes CASSESRAWAFF.

The chain couples TRBV19 to TRBJ1-2; D not certain. The CDR3 is 13 residues long. Germline assignment: CDR1 LNHDA and CDR2 SQIVND (reference sequence). V was shortened by 3 bases and J by 4 bases, with 9 bases between the two germline ends. In DNA form, the CDR3 reads TGTGCCAGTAGTATCCAGTCTAGCTATGGCTACACCTTC. Protein sequence: CASSIQSSYGYTF.

DNA for the CDR3: TGTGCCAGCAGTATCGGACAGGGAACGGGCTACACCTTC. Its translation is CASSIGQGTGYTF. The chain couples TRBV6-5 to TRBJ1-2; 8 bases align to TRBD1. CDR3 length equals 13 residues. From germline, CDR1 is MNHEY and CDR2 SVGAGI. V lost 5 bases, J lost 8 bases, and 7 bases stayed unmatched.

CDR3 protein: CASSLPSGGGNTGELFF. CDR3 nucleotides: TGTGCCAGCAGCTTACCCAGCGGGGGAGGTAACACCGGGGAGCTGTTTTTT. The chain recombines TRBV5-6 with TRBJ2-2; 8 bases fit TRBD2. Trimming cost V 2 bases and J 2 bases; bases outside gene matches: 8. Germline V CDR1 and CDR2: SGHDT, YYEEEE. This CDR3 region has 17 residues.

The chain joins TRBV10-3 to TRBJ2-1; 10 nucleotides line up with TRBD1. Per the germline V gene, CDR1 is ENHRY and CDR2 is SYGVKD. The ends lost 7 bases at V and 8 bases at J; junction bases unmatched: 5. The length of the CDR3 is 13 residues. The CDR3 bases are TGTGCCATCAATCGGGACAGGGGCGATGAGCAGTTCTTC. It translates to CAINRDRGDEQFF.

The V gene is TRBV14, the J gene TRBJ2-5; maybe TRBD2 (6 bases). The CDR3 is 17 amino acids. Germline CDR1 and CDR2: SGHDN and FVKESK. Trimming took off 2 bases at V and 2 bases at J, with 18 bases between the two ends. CDR3 sequence (DNA): TGTGCCAGCAGCCAAAGGGACTTTCAATCACCTCAAGAGACCCAGTACTTC. Protein product: CASSQRDFQSPQETQYF.

The chain has TRBV18 and TRBJ1-3; D is perhaps TRBD1 (5 bases). V lost 2 bases to trimming and J lost 0 bases, with 11 bases between them. The CDR3 is 16 residues long. Looked up from germline, CDR1 is KGHSH and CDR2 is LQKENI. CDR3 sequence: CASSPAQGVSGNTIYF. The CDR3, as DNA: TGTGCCAGCTCACCAGCGCAAGGGGTCTCTGGAAACACCATATATTTT. The full variable domain, its missing parts supplied by reference TRBV18 and TRBJ1-3, is NAGVMQNPRHLVRRRGQEARLRCSPMKGHSHVYWYRQLPEEGLKFMVYLQKENIIDESGMPKERFSAEFPKEGPSILRIQQVVRGDSAAYFCASSPAQGVSGNTIYFGEGSWLTVV.

The V gene is TRBV4-2, the J gene TRBJ2-1, with 7 positions matching TRBD2. The germline CDR1 and CDR2 sequences are LGHNA and YNFKEQ. This CDR3 is 18 amino acids long. J was trimmed by 0 bases and V by 3 bases; bases with no gene match: 11. The CDR3, as DNA: TGTGCCAGCAGCCATCCCGACGGAGCGGGGAGCTCCTACAATGAGCAGTTCTTC. Amino acids: CASSHPDGAGSSYNEQFF.

The V gene is TRBV27, the J gene TRBJ1-6; 7 bases map to TRBD1. CDR3 length equals 16 residues. V shed 1 base and J 7 bases; nucleotides not matched to a gene: 7. Germline CDR1 MNHEY, CDR2 SMNVEV (reference sequence). The CDR3 DNA is TGTGCCAGCAGTTTATGGGCGGGACAGCAAAATTCACCCCTCCACTTT. As protein: CASSLWAGQQNSPLHF.

This clone has a single count. CDR3 region: CASRDLRDTEAFF. For the CDR3, the DNA is TGTGCCAGCAGGGACCTGAGGGACACTGAAGCTTTCTTT. The rearrangement uses TRBV6-5 and TRBJ1-1, with D unresolved. Deletions cut 6 bases from V and 3 bases from J, with 11 bases between. The CDR3 covers 13 residues. Germline V CDR1 and CDR2: MNHEY, SVGAGI.

The chain links TRBV4-2 to TRBJ2-1; TRBD2 matches 12 bases. From germline, CDR1 is LGHNA and CDR2 YNFKEQ. The CDR3 is 17 amino acids. V lost 0 bases to trimming and J lost 4 bases; unmatched junction nucleotides: 4. This CDR3 is CASSQDATSGGYNEQFF. The DNA of the CDR3 is TGTGCCAGCAGCCAAGACGCCACTAGCGGGGGGTACAATGAGCAGTTCTTC.

This chain joins TRBV5-1 and TRBJ1-2, with a tentative D call TRBD1 (5 bases). V lost 0 bases to trimming and J lost 5 bases, with 14 bases between them. The CDR3 length is 15 residues. CDR1 is SGHRS and CDR2 is YFSETQ in the germline V gene. The CDR3 DNA reads TGCGCCAGCAGCTTGGAGGGGAACCCAGGGTATGGCTACACCTTC. This encodes CASSLEGNPGYGYTF.

This chain connects TRBV5-1 to TRBJ1-6; no clear D. The germline CDR1 and CDR2 sequences are SGHRS and YFSETQ. CDR3 length: 14 residues. V was trimmed by 0 bases and J by 5 bases, leaving 6 bases between them. Here the CDR3 reads CASSLEVDNSPLHF. DNA of the CDR3: TGCGCCAGCAGCTTGGAAGTAGATAATTCACCCCTCCACTTT.

CDR3 bases: TGTGCCAGCAGTTACGGTCTCCATGAGGCCTATGGCTACACCTTC. Translating it yields CASSYGLHEAYGYTF. The rearrangement links TRBV6-6 to TRBJ1-2; the D is unclear. V was shortened by 2 bases and J by 4 bases, with 14 bases between the two germline ends. This CDR3 contains 15 residues. Germline CDR1 and CDR2: MNHNY and SVGAGI (reference sequence).

The chain is built from TRBV9 and TRBJ1-1; D might be TRBD1 (5 bases). The ends were cut back, 5 bases at V and 0 bases at J, with 26 bases in the middle. This CDR3 is built from 19 residues. CDR1 SGDLS and CDR2 YYNGEE come from the germline V gene. The CDR3 protein is CASSGRGSREDRMNTEAFF. DNA of the CDR3: TGTGCCAGCAGTGGACGGGGGAGCAGGGAAGATAGAATGAACACTGAAGCTTTCTTT.

This clone is a singleton in its sample. The chain joins TRBV6-5 to TRBJ1-2; unclear D gene. The V end was cut by 8 bases, the J end by 6 bases, with 19 bases between. Germline V CDR1 and CDR2: MNHEY, SVGAGI. The CDR3 extends over 14 amino acids. The CDR3 region has the DNA TGTGCCAGCGGTGTAGGAAACAGTCGTAATGGCTACACCTTC. The encoded protein is CASGVGNSRNGYTF.

The chain is built from TRBV5-1 and TRBJ2-3, with unresolved D. Germline V gene lookup returns CDR1 SGHRS and CDR2 YFSETQ. The V and J ends lost 4 bases and 0 bases respectively, with 6 bases between them. The CDR3 is 13 residues long. This CDR3 reads CASSEASTDTQYF. The CDR3 coding sequence is TGCGCCAGCAGCGAAGCTAGCACAGATACGCAGTATTTT.

Details on this clone: Germline is not matched at one junction end, which may reflect a read error. The V and J genes are TRBV6-9 and TRBJ2-7; the D gene is possibly TRBD1 (6 bases). The CDR3 consists of 17 residues. Germline V gene data show CDR1 as MNHGY and CDR2 as SVAAGI. The DNA for the CDR3 is TGTGCCAGCAGTTATCGGACCGTGAGGGGGATGTCCTGCGAGCAGTACTTC. Translated: CASSYRTVRGMSCEQYF.

This clone was seen just once. CDR3: CASSSSESPGGTEAFF. CDR3 nucleotides: TGTGCCAGCAGTTCCTCCGAGTCACCGGGTGGCACTGAAGCTTTCTTT. This chain uses TRBV25-1 with TRBJ1-1; D remains unclear. Trimming removed 5 bases at V and 4 bases at J, with 20 bases between. This CDR3 is built from 16 residues. Germline V lookup: CDR1 MGHDK, CDR2 SYGVNS.

The gene calls are TRBV10-2 and TRBJ1-2, with 8 bases fitting TRBD1. The length of the CDR3 is 13 residues. Germline V gene lookup returns CDR1 WSHSY and CDR2 SAAADI. Unmatched junction bases numbered 4, after V lost 5 bases and J lost 5 bases. CDR3 residues: CASSLQGAYGYTF. The DNA of the CDR3 is TGCGCCAGCAGTCTTCAGGGGGCTTATGGCTACACCTTC.

The chain combines TRBV18 with TRBJ1-5, with 7 bases matching TRBD1. V lost 3 bases, J lost 0 bases, and 5 bases stayed unmatched. The CDR3 contains 16 residues. Germline CDR1 reads KGHSH; CDR2 reads LQKENI. CDR3 sequence (DNA): TGTGCCAGCTCACCTGGGACAGCTTATAGCAATCAGCCCCAGCATTTT. Its translation is CASSPGTAYSNQPQHF. Drawing the rest from reference TRBV18 and TRBJ1-5, the complete variable domain is NAGVMQNPRHLVRRRGQEARLRCSPMKGHSHVYWYRQLPEEGLKFMVYLQKENIIDESGMPKERFSAEFPKEGPSILRIQQVVRGDSAAYFCASSPGTAYSNQPQHFGDGTRLSIL.

The chain has TRBV27 and TRBJ2-7; 7 nucleotides line up with TRBD1. The length of the CDR3 is 13 residues. Trimming took 6 bases from V and 1 from J; bases not matched to a gene: 3. CDR1 and CDR2 (germline): MNHEY, SMNVEV (reference sequence). In DNA, the CDR3 is TGTGCCAGCAGGCGGACAGGTTCCTACGAGCAGTACTTC. This encodes CASRRTGSYEQYF.

This chain links TRBV29-1 with TRBJ1-2, with D possibly TRBD1 on 6 matching bases. The V end lost 2 bases, the J end lost 12 bases, and 16 bases lay between the germline ends. The CDR3 covers 12 residues. Germline values: CDR1 SQVTM, CDR2 ANQGSEA. The chain's CDR3 is CSVETGWGSHTF. The CDR3 DNA is TGCAGCGTTGAAACAGGGTGGGGGTCGCACACCTTC. The whole variable domain, filled in from reference TRBV29-1 and TRBJ1-2, reads SAVISQKPSRDICQRGTSLTIQCQVDSQVTMMFWYRQQPGQSLTLIATANQGSEATYESGFVIDKFPISRPNLTFSTLTVSNMSPEDSSIYLCSVETGWGSHTFGSGTRLTVV.

CDR3 residues: CATSRDSKTQYF. DNA of the CDR3: TGTGCCACCAGCAGAGATTCCAAGACCCAGTACTTC. The rearrangement uses TRBV15 and TRBJ2-5, with D uncertain. Germline values: CDR1 LNHNV, CDR2 YYDKDF (reference sequence). V was pared by 0 bases and J by 6 bases, with 5 bases between. This CDR3 region has 12 residues.

CDR3 sequence: CASSRDRGNTGELFF. The CDR3 coding sequence is TGTGCCAGTAGCCGGGACAGGGGAAACACCGGGGAGCTGTTTTTT. J is TRBJ2-2 and V is TRBV19, with TRBD1 matching 10 bases. J was trimmed by 2 bases and V by 6 bases; bases with no gene match: 3. The CDR3 has 15 amino acids. In germline, CDR1 is LNHDA, CDR2 SQIVND (reference sequence).